The next 28 T cell receptor beta chains were all read from a single sample in a study of T cells expressing NK-cell markers. TCRdb reprocessed the 5' RACE reads and reports one entry per CDR3 protein, with no DNA. This table holds under 500,000 distinct CDR3 sequences. Sequencing was carried out using blood T cells: a sorted CD56 or NKG2C T cell subset, CD4+ or CD8+ T cells, or bulk PBMC T cells (not recorded which). All receptors come from a woman aged 18 to 75 in good health.

V is TRBV12-3 or TRBV12-4 and J is TRBJ1-2. CDR3 length: 13 amino acids. CDR3 loop: CASSSLHLYGYTF.

CDR3 in amino acids: CASSLGGQYSNQPQHF. The chain employs TRBV12-3 or TRBV12-4 and TRBJ1-5; with no DNA, the TCRdb D assignment of TRBD1 cannot be verified. The CDR3 consists of 16 residues.

The gene calls are TRBV6-5 and TRBJ1-6. The CDR3 loop spans 14 amino acids. Germline lookup yields CDR1 MNHEY and CDR2 SVGAGI. CDR3: CASSYTTGNSPLHF.

CDR3 amino acids: CASSLDVVPTDTQYF. The V gene is TRBV5-1, the J gene TRBJ2-3; as DNA is missing, the TRBD1 call by TCRdb cannot be tested. The CDR3 length is 15 residues. From germline, CDR1 is SGHRS and CDR2 YFSETQ.

The chain has TRBV23-1 and TRBJ2-2; TCRdb's assignment of TRBD1 cannot be checked, as there is no DNA. TRBV23-1 is annotated as an ORF whose role is uncertain. The CDR3 is 17 residues long. CDR3 residues: CASSPLGGGQYTGELFF.

The chain couples TRBV15 to TRBJ2-3; checking the TCRdb D call of TRBD2 is not possible without DNA. CDR3 size: 18 residues. Looked up from germline, CDR1 is LNHNV and CDR2 is YYDKDF (reference sequence). CDR3: CATSTRSGLAGSTDTQYF.

This chain uses TRBV19 with TRBJ1-2; the TRBD1 assignment by TCRdb is unverifiable without DNA. CDR1 and CDR2 (germline): LNHDA, SQIVND (reference sequence). CDR3 length equals 12 residues. The CDR3 loop reads CASGAPGVGYTF.

This rearrangement joins TRBV20-1 to TRBJ2-5; TCRdb calls TRBD2, which cannot be checked without DNA. Germline V CDR1 and CDR2: DFQATT, SNEGSKA (reference sequence). The CDR3 length is 13 residues. The CDR3 loop reads CSANSPYQETQYF.

The genes are TRBV19 and TRBJ1-5; TCRdb reports TRBD1, a call that lacks DNA to check it against. Germline CDR1 is LNHDA and CDR2 is SQIVND (reference sequence). The CDR3 is 16 residues long. The CDR3 is CASKSPADSFNQPQHF.

The genes are TRBV19 and TRBJ2-2. The CDR3 consists of 13 residues. The germline CDR1 and CDR2 sequences are LNHDA and SQIVND (reference sequence). The CDR3 reads CASHQEDTGELFF.

The J gene is TRBJ2-7, the V gene TRBV20-1; TCRdb gives TRBD1 as the D gene, but with no DNA this cannot be confirmed. The germline gives CDR1 DFQATT, CDR2 SNEGSKA (reference sequence). This CDR3 is built from 14 residues. This chain's CDR3 is CSAYRDTPPYEQYF.

This rearrangement joins TRBV7-2 to TRBJ1-2; the D call from TCRdb, TRBD1, cannot be confirmed without DNA. The germline V gene has CDR1 SGHTA and CDR2 FQGNSA. The CDR3 spans 13 residues. The CDR3 loop is CASSRDRDGGYTF.

The gene calls are TRBV4-2 and TRBJ2-4. Germline loops: CDR1 LGHNA, CDR2 YNFKEQ. CDR3 length: 16 amino acids. CDR3 residues: CASSRSRNSGKNIQYF.

The rearrangement uses TRBV7-3 and TRBJ2-3; with no DNA, the TCRdb D assignment of TRBD1 cannot be verified. The length of the CDR3 is 16 residues. The V gene's germline CDR1 is SGHTA and CDR2 FQGTGA. The CDR3 loop reads CASSLGVDRRTDTQYF. Filled out from reference TRBV7-3 and TRBJ2-3, the complete variable domain reads GAGVSQTPSNKVTEKGKYVELRCDPISGHTALYWYRQSLGQGPEFLIYFQGTGAADDSGLPNDRFFAVRPEGSVSTLKIQRTERGDSAVYLCASSLGVDRRTDTQYFGPGTRLTVL.

This sequence joins TRBV2 and TRBJ1-1. Germline loops: CDR1 SNHLY, CDR2 FYNNEI. The CDR3 consists of 13 residues. The CDR3 spells CASSEAVNTEAFF.

V usage is TRBV18 and J usage is TRBJ1-3. Germline-derived CDR1 and CDR2 are KGHSH and LQKENI. This CDR3 comprises 13 residues. The CDR3 loop reads CASSARSGNTIYF.

The J gene is TRBJ2-3, the V gene TRBV5-1; checking the TCRdb D call of TRBD2 is not possible without DNA. The CDR3 is 14 amino acids. CDR1 and CDR2 from the germline V gene are SGHRS and YFSETQ. The CDR3 reads CASSSGWSGDTQYF.

The gene calls are TRBV6-1 and TRBJ2-6; lacking DNA, the TRBD2 call made by TCRdb goes unchecked. Germline V lookup: CDR1 MNHNS, CDR2 SASEGT. CDR3 length equals 19 residues. The chain's CDR3 is CASRFETSGRNSGANVLTF.

The chain combines TRBV3-1 with TRBJ1-2; TCRdb's D call of TRBD1 is untestable without DNA. This CDR3 has 14 amino acids. Germline assignment: CDR1 LGHDT and CDR2 YNNKEL (reference sequence). The CDR3 reads CASSQGRGHYGYTF.

The V and J genes are TRBV4-3 and TRBJ1-2. Germline V gene lookup returns CDR1 LGHNA and CDR2 YSLEER. The CDR3 has 17 amino acids. CDR3 sequence: CASSQDPGLPSNYGYTF.

V and J are TRBV20-1 and TRBJ2-2; checking the TCRdb D call of TRBD2 is not possible without DNA. CDR3 length: 15 amino acids. CDR1 is DFQATT and CDR2 is SNEGSKA in the germline V gene (reference sequence). CDR3 protein: CSARSVAGDTGELFF.

J is TRBJ1-4 and V is TRBV10-3; TCRdb lists TRBD1, though no DNA is available to test this call. Germline CDR1 is ENHRY and CDR2 is SYGVKD. The CDR3 runs 15 residues. This CDR3 reads CAIRPDSATNEKLFF.

The chain uses TRBV9 and TRBJ1-1; TCRdb proposes TRBD1, but this gene call is untestable without DNA. The CDR3 totals 16 residues. Germline V gives CDR1 SGDLS, CDR2 YYNGEE. The CDR3 here is CASSVDGTTINTEAFF.

CDR3: CASSSAVYNEQFF. This chain connects TRBV9 to TRBJ2-1; TCRdb proposes TRBD2, but this gene call is untestable without DNA. The V gene's germline CDR1 is SGDLS and CDR2 YYNGEE. This CDR3 comprises 13 residues.

The V gene is TRBV2, the J gene TRBJ2-2. The CDR3 contains 15 residues. Germline V lookup: CDR1 SNHLY, CDR2 FYNNEI. The CDR3 loop is CASSEKITNTGELFF. Together with reference TRBV2 and TRBJ2-2, the CDR3 gives the full variable domain: EPEVTQTPSHQVTQMGQEVILRCVPISNHLYFYWYRQILGQKVEFLVSFYNNEISEKSEIFDDQFSVERPDGSNFTLKIRSTKLEDSAMYFCASSEKITNTGELFFGEGSRLTVL.

The V gene is TRBV27, the J gene TRBJ1-2. Germline CDR1 reads MNHEY; CDR2 reads SMNVEV (reference sequence). The CDR3 totals 14 residues. This CDR3 is CASTTLGANYGYTF.

The J gene is TRBJ2-2, the V gene TRBV12-3 or TRBV12-4. The CDR3 extends over 12 amino acids. CDR3 protein: CASSFTPRELFF.

This rearrangement joins TRBV4-3 to TRBJ1-1. CDR3 length equals 13 residues. Germline assignment: CDR1 LGHNA and CDR2 YSLEER. This CDR3 is CASSSGGGTEAFF.